The present TCR beta chain was sequenced within a study of blood T cell repertoires in COVID-19. The overall study: Both acute and convalescent COVID-19 samples were obtained from the United States, Italy and Spain. PBMCs, B-cell-depleted T cells, or T cells provided the cDNA or gDNA that made up the material.

The germline V and J ends were trimmed by 2 bases and 8 bases, with 21 bases remaining between them. Germline V gene lookup returns CDR1 LNHDA and CDR2 SQIVND (reference sequence). The CDR3 is 16 residues long. Per the original methods: Amplified reference gene primers provided the basis for estimating nucleated cell counts. The table came from immunoSEQ multiplex PCR; TCRdb's copy has only in-frame clones and leaves some out. The V and J calls and clone size were taken over from that table, and D and trimming were inferred from the DNA. The sample holds fewer than 250,000 clones; under 90% are singletons and the top ten take 2.5% to 3%. This clone was seen a single time.

Sequenced sample: peripheral blood. The sequence was obtained from a woman aged 40 to 50 with active or convalescent COVID-19. J is TRBJ1-1 and V is TRBV19, with a possible D match to TRBD1 (6 bases). CDR3: CASSIRWSGATPEAFF. The CDR3 coding sequence is TGTGCCAGTAGTATAAGGTGGTCAGGGGCAACCCCGGAAGCTTTCTTT. Together with reference TRBV19 and TRBJ1-1, the CDR3 gives the full variable domain: DGGITQSPKYLFRKEGQNVTLSCEQNLNHDAMYWYRQDPGQGLRLIYYSQIVNDFQKGDIAEGYSVSREKKESFPLTVTSAQKNPTAFYLCASSIRWSGATPEAFFGQGTRLTVV.